The clone carrying this TCR beta chain was recorded a few times. Its antigen is not identified. Time point indicated: pre-sensitization, week 0. The treatment: therapeutic diphenylcyclopropenone sensitization with weekly scalp DPC. The authors extracted total RNA from unfractionated whole blood. This record comes from a study of human T cells and chemical hapten exposure. Study-level background: Skin on the upper inner arm, roughly 2 cm by roughly 2 cm in size, was sensitized with 2% DPC. Findings of the study overall: TCRs above 1 in 1000 frequency stayed constant with DPC sensitization.

The CDR3 is 15 amino acids. With V trimmed by 8 bases and J by 2 bases, 9 bases remained unmatched. The germline V gene has CDR1 MNHNY and CDR2 SVGAGI (reference sequence). TCRdb independently ran MiXCR on the RACE reads; one entry per CDR3 protein. This sample yields some 330,000 distinct CDR3 sequences, of which approximately 5.8% are seen a single time; approximately 8.2% belongs to the top ten. The sequenced sample was whole blood, obtained in connection with sensitization to the hapten diphenylcyclopropenone (DPC). This chain connects TRBV6-6 to TRBJ1-3; the match to TRBD1 covers 7 bases. This receptor was taken from a woman younger than 35 with alopecia areata. Some clones in this sample may be carry-over from other donors' samples. The CDR3 spells CASELTTGPGNTIYF. In DNA form, the CDR3 reads TGTGCCAGCGAATTAACGACAGGGCCTGGAAACACCATATATTTT.